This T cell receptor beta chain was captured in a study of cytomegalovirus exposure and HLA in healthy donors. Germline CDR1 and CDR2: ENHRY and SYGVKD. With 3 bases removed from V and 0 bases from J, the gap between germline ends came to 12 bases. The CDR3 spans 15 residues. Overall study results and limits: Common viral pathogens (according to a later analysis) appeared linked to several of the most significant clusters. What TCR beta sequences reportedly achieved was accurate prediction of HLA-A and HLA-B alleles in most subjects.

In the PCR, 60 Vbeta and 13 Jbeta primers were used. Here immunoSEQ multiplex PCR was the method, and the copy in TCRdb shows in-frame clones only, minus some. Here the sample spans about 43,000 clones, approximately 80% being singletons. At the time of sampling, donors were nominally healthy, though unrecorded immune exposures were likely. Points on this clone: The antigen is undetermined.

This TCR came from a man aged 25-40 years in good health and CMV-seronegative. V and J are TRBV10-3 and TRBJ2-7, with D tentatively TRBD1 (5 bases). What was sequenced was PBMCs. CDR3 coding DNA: TGTGCCATCAGTGATTTAGGGGCCAGCTCCTACGAGCAGTACTTC. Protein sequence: CAISDLGASSYEQYF.